This record concerns one T cell receptor beta chain sequence. This clonotype has at least ten counts. Its specific antigen is unknown. Qualities for individual bases were not recorded, and no much larger clone is one base off. TCR beta CDR3 regions were amplified from RNA transcripts for repertoire sequencing. A first-round RT-PCR used HTBI primers with the Qiagen OneStep RT-PCR kit, followed by a second-round multiplex PCR, size selection and purification. Sequencing of the libraries was carried out on an Illumina HiSeq2000 in paired-end mode with 100 bp reads. The authors' analysis ran thus. Reads were processed with SOAPnuke, discarding reads with adapters, uncalled bases, mean Phred below 15, or no exact constant-primer or identifier match. High-quality paired reads were merged with COPE v1.2.5. Unique nucleotide sequences were defined as clonotypes and aligned to IMGT TRB V, D and J references using MiTCR v1.1. The analysis was limited to V-J combinations with a frequency above 0.0001, which together covered over 99% of the repertoires. A TCR clonal expansion and chaos score per V-J combination was defined as the ratio of F50 clonal expansion to chaos observed in the TCRdist matrix. Features were reduced by Welch's t-statistics and random forest to approximately 12 V-J combinations, which fed a naive Bayes classifier. The similarity between thyroid and blood repertoires was quantified using the Morisita-Horn index. TCRdb redid the processing of the public reads, applying fastp at Q25 and MiXCR, and retained in-frame beta chains. Merged by CDR3 protein, the rows form single entries marked with the most common genes and DNA. The V and J calls and clone size are TCRdb's, not the authors'. This sample gives a few hundred thousand distinct CDR3 sequences in total; around 19% of them show up just once. Of the sample, roughly 1.4% is held by the ten largest clones.

The germline V gene provides CDR1 MNHNS and CDR2 SASEGT. V lost 7 bases and J lost 1 base; the stretch between them is 10 bases long. Including the terminal cysteine and phenylalanine, the CDR3 comprises 13 residues. The kept DNA is CDR3 alone, 39 bases in frame from the first base. The data originate from a study of Graves' ophthalmopathy and Graves' hyperthyroidism (dated by TCRdb to the late 2010s). Regarding the research as a whole: Peripheral blood was collected before any treatment was given, at the time of initial diagnosis. T-cell repertoires of thyroid tissue and blood were compared in six or seven hyperthyroidism patients. To explore V-J signatures that separate ophthalmopathy from hyperthyroidism, a discovery set of about 96 patients was enrolled, consisting of about 45 with ophthalmopathy and roughly 59 with stable hyperthyroidism. An independent validation cohort was composed of fewer than 20 hyperthyroidism patients and about 16 patients who later progressed from hyperthyroidism to ophthalmopathy. The approximately 98 discovery patients were randomly divided into training and test sets at a 7:3 ratio. Following sampling, methimazole starting at 30 mg daily was administered to hyperthyroidism patients, and high-dose intravenous methylprednisolone was administered to ophthalmopathy patients. TCR beta repertoire signatures were used to distinguish Graves' ophthalmopathy from Graves' hyperthyroidism and to predict progression to ophthalmopathy. In total, some 130 blood samples were TCR-sequenced: under 45 ophthalmopathy, some 80 hyperthyroidism and some 17 hyperthyroidism-to-ophthalmopathy patients. Study-level results and caveats: In cross-validation, the 13-signature model distinguished ophthalmopathy from stable hyperthyroidism with approximately 90% sensitivity and 81.08% specificity, while in the test set the corresponding values were around 79% and 71%. In validation, the model predicted ophthalmopathy progression with more than 70% sensitivity and approximately 72% specificity; 12 predicted patients were CT-confirmed with GO in a median of about 6.1 months. No statistical method was used to predetermine the sample size, and group allocation was not hidden from the investigators. Most of the expanded thyroid clonotypes with a frequency above 0.001 were also detected in blood, and it was suggested that the thyroid immune response may be reflected by blood repertoires.

Ophthalmopathy patients had moderately to severely active disease, Clinical Activity Score of at least 3, NOSPECS grade of at least 4, and disease duration under 3 months. Patients with other autoimmune diseases, uncontrolled infections, pregnancy or lactation were excluded from the study. Diagnosis relied on clinical symptoms, serum thyroxine, TRAb, thyroid ultrasound and orbital computed tomography. PBMCs were isolated from 7.5 to 10 ml of fresh peripheral blood by Ficoll-Paque density gradient centrifugation. Trizol reagent was used to extract the total RNA, and its quality was then checked on an Agilent 2100 Bioanalyzer.

The clonotype comes from a woman in her late teens or twenties with Graves' ophthalmopathy. Donor details come from another sample of the same person, matched by shared clones. Sequenced sample: peripheral blood. The rearrangement combines TRBV6-1 with TRBJ1-2; there is no confident call for the D gene. For the CDR3, the sequence is CASTVWGNYGYTF. The DNA sequence reads TGTGCCAGCACGGTGTGGGGTAACTATGGCTACACCTTC.